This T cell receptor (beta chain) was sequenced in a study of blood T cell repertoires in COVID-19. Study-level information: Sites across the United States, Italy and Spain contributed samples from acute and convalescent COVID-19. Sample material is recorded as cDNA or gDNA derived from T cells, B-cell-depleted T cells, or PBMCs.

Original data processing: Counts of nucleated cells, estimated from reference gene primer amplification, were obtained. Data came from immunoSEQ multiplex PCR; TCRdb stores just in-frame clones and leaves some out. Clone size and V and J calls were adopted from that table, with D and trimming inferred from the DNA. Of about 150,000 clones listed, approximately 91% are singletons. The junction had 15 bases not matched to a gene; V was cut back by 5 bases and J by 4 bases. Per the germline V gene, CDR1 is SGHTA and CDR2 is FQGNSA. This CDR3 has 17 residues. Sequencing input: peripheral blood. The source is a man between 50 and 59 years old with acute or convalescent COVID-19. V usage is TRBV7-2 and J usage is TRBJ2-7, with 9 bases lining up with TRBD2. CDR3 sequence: CASSDGLRAGGMYEQYF. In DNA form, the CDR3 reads TGTGCCAGCAGCGACGGGCTTAGGGCGGGAGGGATGTACGAGCAGTACTTC.